The 5 T cell receptor beta chains given below trace back to one sample, sequenced in a study of CD8+ T cells in alopecia areata. Sequencing used cDNA as its template, made by extracting RNA and reverse transcribing it. Only in-frame clones appear in the TCRdb table, and some are missing; sequencing was by immunoSEQ multiplex PCR. The table has more than 130,000 clones, roughly four fifths seen once; the top ten hold 20% to 25%. Treatment defined: oral pan-JAK inhibitor, 5-10 mg twice daily. The sequences come from CD8+ T cells sorted from blood, collected at week 4, from a patient treated with tofacitinib. These receptors were obtained from a human donor with alopecia areata.

The CDR3 DNA reads as TGCGCCAGCAGCCAATTGGGAGAAAACATTCAGTACTTC. The encoded protein is CASSQLGENIQYF. This chain connects TRBV4-1 to TRBJ2-4; tentatively, D is TRBD2 (5 bases). This CDR3 is built from 13 residues. Germline loops: CDR1 MGHRA, CDR2 YSYEKL. Trimming removed 2 bases at V and 5 bases at J, with 7 bases between.

In DNA form, the CDR3 reads TGTGCCAGCAGCTTAGCGGGACTAGTCTTTCCAGATACGCAGTATTTT. Encoded protein: CASSLAGLVFPDTQYF. The chain joins TRBV7-8 to TRBJ2-3; TRBD2 agrees at 8 bases. In germline, CDR1 is SGHVS, CDR2 FQNEAQ. This CDR3 comprises 16 residues. The V gene end was trimmed by 0 bases and the J gene end by 4 bases; junction bases not matched to a gene: 6. The full variable domain, rest sourced from reference TRBV7-8 and TRBJ2-3, is GAGVSQSPRYKVAKRGQDVALRCDPISGHVSLFWYQQALGQGPEFLTYFQNEAQLDKSGLPSDRFFAERPEGSVSTLKIQRTQQEDSAVYLCASSLAGLVFPDTQYFGPGTRLTVL.

The J gene is TRBJ1-5, the V gene TRBV5-5, with D maybe TRBD1 (5 bases). The germline gives CDR1 SGHKS, CDR2 YYEKEE (reference sequence). The CDR3 loop spans 17 amino acids. V lost 1 base and J lost 3, with 17 bases in between. For the CDR3, the DNA is TGTGCCAGCAGCTTGAATCCTGACAGCCAACACAATCAGCCCCAGCATTTT. It is translated as CASSLNPDSQHNQPQHF. The complete variable domain, with remaining parts taken from reference TRBV5-5 and TRBJ1-5, reads DAGVTQSPTHLIKTRGQQVTLRCSPISGHKSVSWYQQVLGQGPQFIFQYYEKEERGRGNFPDRFSARQFPNYSSELNVNALLLGDSALYLCASSLNPDSQHNQPQHFGDGTRLSIL.

This clone was seen repeatedly, ten times or more. The rearrangement uses TRBV18 and TRBJ1-6, with 8 bases identical to TRBD1. The germline V gene has CDR1 KGHSH and CDR2 LQKENI. This CDR3 is 16 amino acids long. Germline trimming cut 4 bases from V and 0 bases from J; bases unmatched to any gene: 2. The CDR3 bases are TGTGCCAGCTCACAGGGACAGGACTCCTATAATTCACCCCTCCACTTT. It encodes CASSQGQDSYNSPLHF.

This clone was seen more than once but under ten times. The J gene is TRBJ2-1, the V gene TRBV21-1; TRBD2, the table's D call, lacks a check against the DNA. TRBV21-1 is given as a pseudogene. The CDR3 sequence is 11 residues long. The CDR3 nucleotides are TGTGCCAGCAGCCCTAGGAGGGAGCAGTTCTTC. Encoded protein: CASSPRREQFF.